Listed here is a single TCR beta chain. In the study's own analysis: Cell counts per sample came from amplifying reference gene primers. The data were produced by immunoSEQ multiplex PCR, yet TCRdb's version contains in-frame clones alone and is incomplete. Clone size and V and J calls were adopted from that table, with D and trimming inferred from the DNA. The repertoire consists of approximately 310,000 clones, with roughly 85% occurring once and the leading ten covering roughly 2%. The data originate from a study of blood T cell repertoires in COVID-19. V shed 3 bases, J shed 6 bases, and the junction held 5 bases outside the gene matches. This CDR3 is 14 amino acids long. Germline CDR1 and CDR2: LGHNA and YSLEER.

Material for sequencing was PBMCs or T cells enriched from blood (not recorded which). This chain joins TRBV4-3 and TRBJ1-5, with 7 bases that match TRBD1. The sequence was obtained from a man in his thirties or forties who had recovered from COVID-19. The CDR3 DNA reads as TGCGCCAGCAGCCAGAGGACAGGTGGTCAGCCCCAGCATTTT. Translating it yields CASSQRTGGQPQHF.